A single sample is the source of the 28 T cell receptor beta chains below, sequenced in a study of cytomegalovirus exposure and HLA in healthy donors. PCR primers comprised 60 Vbeta and 13 Jbeta primers. TCRdb's table, derived via immunoSEQ multiplex PCR, lists solely in-frame clones and lacks some. The sample includes 110,000 or so clones, around three quarters of them seen just once. Material for sequencing was PBMCs. The receptors here all came from a woman aged 50 to 60 in good health and CMV-seropositive.

The V gene is TRBV19, the J gene TRBJ2-7, with TRBD2 matching 8 bases. V was pared by 4 bases and J by 3 bases, with 2 bases of the junction left unmatched. Germline CDR1 is LNHDA and CDR2 is SQIVND (reference sequence). The CDR3 consists of 13 residues. Written as DNA, the CDR3 is TGTGCCAGTAGTACCGGGGGGGGCTACGAGCAGTACTTC. Translated: CASSTGGGYEQYF.

With respect to this clone: Distinct nucleotide sequences in the sample also encode this CDR3. This sequence joins TRBV2 and TRBJ1-2; a weak D match, TRBD1 (6 bases). V lost 4 bases and J 2 bases, leaving 8 bases between the germline ends. Germline CDR1 is SNHLY and CDR2 is FYNNEI. The CDR3 contains 13 residues. The DNA of the CDR3 is TGTGCCAGCAGTGTGGACAGCAACTATGGCTACACCTTC. Protein sequence: CASSVDSNYGYTF.

This clone was seen only a few times. The chain joins TRBV2 to TRBJ1-2, with 7 bases matching TRBD1. CDR3 length equals 15 residues. The V segment lost 5 bases and the J segment 0 bases; nucleotides outside the gene matches: 6. Germline-derived CDR1 and CDR2 are SNHLY and FYNNEI. The CDR3 loop reads CASSPGQAANYGYTF. CDR3 DNA sequence: TGTGCCAGCAGTCCCGGACAGGCTGCTAACTATGGCTACACCTTC.

This clone came up a few times. The chain joins TRBV15 to TRBJ2-1; 8 nucleotides line up with TRBD2. Trimming at V came to 5 bases and at J to 10 bases, leaving 16 bases not matched to a gene. The CDR3 covers 16 residues. Germline values: CDR1 LNHNV, CDR2 YYDKDF (reference sequence). CDR3 DNA sequence: TGTGCCACCAGCCGGCCTTCGGGGGGGACCGCGGGGGAGCAGTTCTTC. It specifies CATSRPSGGTAGEQFF.

J is TRBJ2-1 and V is TRBV5-6, with 9 bases fitting TRBD1. CDR1 is SGHDT, CDR2 YYEEEE, per germline. The CDR3 runs 14 residues. Trimming took 2 bases from V and 7 from J; bases not matched to a gene: 4. In nucleotides, the CDR3 is TGTGCCAGCAGCTTAACCGGGACAGGGAATGAGCAGTTCTTC. Translated: CASSLTGTGNEQFF.

This clone was seen only once. J is TRBJ2-7 and V is TRBV6-5, with 7 positions matching TRBD1. This CDR3 region has 14 residues. V trimming: 1 base; J trimming: 3 bases; junction bases outside the gene matches: 3. Per germline, CDR1 MNHEY and CDR2 SVGAGI. The DNA for the CDR3 is TGTGCCAGCAGTTACTACGACAGGGACTACGAGCAGTACTTC. Its translation is CASSYYDRDYEQYF.

The rearrangement links TRBV7-9 to TRBJ2-5; TRBD2 might be the D (6 bases). V dropped 5 bases and J dropped 0 bases, with 16 bases sitting between them. The germline CDR1 and CDR2 sequences are SEHNR and FQNEAQ (reference sequence). This CDR3 has 16 amino acids. The CDR3 here is CASSPRGGANQETQYF. The CDR3 nucleotides are TGTGCCAGCAGCCCCCGAGGAGGGGCGAACCAAGAGACCCAGTACTTC.

This clone was counted between two and nine times. The rearrangement links TRBV5-6 to TRBJ1-4, with D maybe TRBD1 (6 bases). V was trimmed by 5 bases and J by 7 bases, leaving 12 bases between them. The CDR3 is 13 amino acids. Germline values: CDR1 SGHDT, CDR2 YYEEEE. The CDR3 is CASRQGFVEKLFF. CDR3 in DNA: TGTGCCAGCAGACAGGGATTTGTTGAAAAACTGTTTTTT.

The rearrangement links TRBV18 to TRBJ2-3, with TRBD2 identical over 7 bases. CDR1 and CDR2 from the germline V gene are KGHSH and LQKENI. Trimming at V came to 11 bases and at J to 2 bases, leaving 10 bases not matched to a gene. CDR3 size: 14 residues. The CDR3 bases are TGTGCCGGGTCGAGGGAGGGCCTCACAGATACGCAGTATTTT. It encodes CAGSREGLTDTQYF.

V usage is TRBV5-4 and J usage is TRBJ2-7; tentatively, D is TRBD1 (6 bases). The CDR3 extends over 15 amino acids. CDR1 SGHNT and CDR2 YYREEE come from the germline V gene (reference sequence). V dropped 0 bases and J dropped 0 bases, with 10 bases sitting between them. CDR3 in DNA: TGTGCCAGCAGCTTGGAACAGGGAAGCTCCTACGAGCAGTACTTC. The encoded protein is CASSLEQGSSYEQYF.

The V gene is TRBV7-3, the J gene TRBJ2-1; maybe TRBD2 (6 bases). The CDR3 contains 18 residues. The V gene's germline CDR1 is SGHTA and CDR2 FQGTGA. Trimming removed 1 base from V and 0 bases from J, with 16 bases in between. CDR3: CASSLRRGRASSYNEQFF. For the CDR3, the DNA is TGTGCCAGCAGCTTAAGGCGGGGCAGGGCGAGCTCCTACAATGAGCAGTTCTTC.

The chain employs TRBV7-2 and TRBJ2-4; D is perhaps TRBD2 (6 bases). The CDR3 spans 12 residues. Trimming cost V 8 bases and J 8 bases, with 13 bases left between them. CDR1 is SGHTA, CDR2 FQGNSA, per germline. CDR3 loop: CASRRDGDIQYF. The CDR3 nucleotides read TGTGCCAGCCGGAGGGATGGGGACATTCAGTACTTC.

The rearrangement links TRBV5-4 to TRBJ2-2; possible D gene TRBD2, 8 bases. Germline CDR1 reads SGHNT; CDR2 reads YYREEE (reference sequence). With 6 bases removed from V and 6 bases from J, the gap between germline ends came to 21 bases. This CDR3 spans 16 amino acids. The CDR3 DNA reads TGTGCCAGCAACCTCGGAGGGGGCGGGAGGTCCGGGGAGCTGTTTTTT. It yields the protein CASNLGGGGRSGELFF.

V gene TRBV7-2 combines with J gene TRBJ1-2, with TRBD1 matching 10 bases. The V gene's germline CDR1 is SGHTA and CDR2 FQGNSA. After removal of 2 bases from V and 5 bases from J, the junction contained 5 bases not matched to a gene. This CDR3 has 15 amino acids. DNA of the CDR3: TGTGCCAGCAGCTTAACGACAGGGGGCGGGTATGGCTACACCTTC. Its protein is CASSLTTGGGYGYTF.

The chain's CDR3 is CASRRGSTNEKLFF. CDR3 coding DNA: TGTGCCAGCAGAAGGGGGTCAACTAATGAAAAACTGTTTTTT. V usage is TRBV6-1 and J usage is TRBJ1-4; D is perhaps TRBD1 (6 bases). From germline, CDR1 is MNHNS and CDR2 SASEGT. The CDR3 is 14 amino acids. V was pared by 6 bases and J by 0 bases, with 8 bases between.

The V call is TRBV6-1, the J call TRBJ2-3, with 9 bases lining up with TRBD2. CDR1 is MNHNS and CDR2 is SASEGT in the germline V gene. Trimming removed 3 bases from V and 1 base from J; junction bases left unmatched: 8. The CDR3 spans 17 residues. DNA for the CDR3: TGTGCCAGCAGTGAGATAAAGATAGCGGGGGGCACAGATACGCAGTATTTT. It codes for CASSEIKIAGGTDTQYF.

The rearrangement joins TRBV19 to TRBJ2-5, with 10 bases aligning to TRBD1. The CDR3 has 14 residues. CDR1 LNHDA and CDR2 SQIVND come from the germline V gene (reference sequence). Trimming at V came to 7 bases and at J to 0 bases, leaving 2 bases not matched to a gene. The CDR3 region is CASTDRGDQETQYF. CDR3 nucleotides: TGTGCCAGTACGGACAGGGGGGACCAAGAGACCCAGTACTTC.

The chain uses TRBV19 and TRBJ2-2, with D tentatively TRBD2 (6 bases). Looked up from germline, CDR1 is LNHDA and CDR2 is SQIVND (reference sequence). With 6 bases removed from V and 5 bases from J, the gap between germline ends came to 16 bases. The CDR3 has 15 amino acids. CDR3 sequence (DNA): TGTGCCAGTAGATCCTGGGGAGGAGGGACCGGGGAGCTGTTTTTT. As protein: CASRSWGGGTGELFF. The complete variable domain, with remaining parts taken from reference TRBV19 and TRBJ2-2, reads DGGITQSPKYLFRKEGQNVTLSCEQNLNHDAMYWYRQDPGQGLRLIYYSQIVNDFQKGDIAEGYSVSREKKESFPLTVTSAQKNPTAFYLCASRSWGGGTGELFFGEGSRLTVL.

The gene calls are TRBV4-1 and TRBJ2-3; D possibly corresponds to TRBD2 (7 bases). Germline lookup yields CDR1 MGHRA and CDR2 YSYEKL. This CDR3 spans 16 amino acids. V shed 3 bases and J shed 2 bases, with 15 bases lying between them. The CDR3 sequence is CASSHPGGLATDTQYF. The DNA of the CDR3 is TGCGCCAGCAGCCACCCGGGGGGCCTGGCCACAGATACGCAGTATTTT.

V and J are TRBV7-2 and TRBJ2-7, with TRBD1 matching 10 bases. Germline V gene lookup returns CDR1 SGHTA and CDR2 FQGNSA. V was pared by 3 bases and J by 4 bases, with 3 bases of the junction left unmatched. The CDR3 is 14 residues long. For the CDR3, the DNA is TGTGCCAGCAGCTTGCGGGACAGGGGATACGAGCAGTACTTC. It encodes CASSLRDRGYEQYF.

This clone was seen only a few times. V and J are TRBV6-1 and TRBJ1-4; no clear D. V lost 2 bases, J lost 11 bases, and 15 bases lay in between. The CDR3 runs 14 residues. Germline V lookup: CDR1 MNHNS, CDR2 SASEGT. DNA of the CDR3: TGTGCCAGCAGTGAATGGAGGGAGAGAGGGAAACTGTTTTTT. Amino acid sequence: CASSEWRERGKLFF.

The CDR3 DNA is TGTGCCAGCAGCTTAACAGGGGGCTACGAGCAGTACTTC. Translation gives CASSLTGGYEQYF. The V gene is TRBV11-1, the J gene TRBJ2-7; 8 nucleotides match TRBD1. The ends lost 2 bases at V and 3 bases at J; junction bases unmatched: 0. The CDR3 has 13 residues. Germline loops: CDR1 SGHAT, CDR2 FQDESV (reference sequence).

The count of this clone is one. The chain employs TRBV5-1 and TRBJ2-3; tentatively, D is TRBD1 (5 bases). Germline CDR1 reads SGHRS; CDR2 reads YFSETQ. The germline V and J ends were trimmed by 4 bases and 5 bases, with 8 bases remaining between them. The CDR3 runs 12 residues. CDR3 protein: CASSPDRDTQYF. CDR3 coding DNA: TGCGCCAGCAGCCCTGACAGAGATACGCAGTATTTT.

Regarding this clone: Distinct nucleotide sequences in the sample also encode this CDR3. This rearrangement joins TRBV5-1 to TRBJ1-5, with D possibly TRBD1 on 6 matching bases. CDR1 SGHRS and CDR2 YFSETQ come from the germline V gene. The CDR3 runs 14 residues. Trimming removed 0 bases at V and 2 bases at J, with 6 bases between. The DNA of the CDR3 is TGCGCCAGCAGCTTGGAGGGGGGCAATCAGCCCCAGCATTTT. This gives the protein CASSLEGGNQPQHF.

In DNA form, the CDR3 reads TGCGCCAGCAGCCAAGACCCGGGACTACATCTCTACGAGCAGTACTTC. Protein: CASSQDPGLHLYEQYF. The gene calls are TRBV4-3 and TRBJ2-7; the match to TRBD2 covers 7 bases. The CDR3 has 16 amino acids. Germline values: CDR1 LGHNA, CDR2 YSLEER. The trim removed 0 bases at V and 3 bases at J, leaving 8 bases unmatched.

The chain couples TRBV6-6 to TRBJ1-2; no clear D gene. Germline V gives CDR1 MNHNY, CDR2 SVGAGI (reference sequence). Between the trimmed V and J ends, which lost 5 bases and 8 bases, there was a span of 9 bases. This CDR3 comprises 11 residues. For the CDR3, the DNA is TGTGCCAGCAGTGCCGAGAGCGGCTACACCTTC. Its protein product is CASSAESGYTF.

J is TRBJ1-2 and V is TRBV16; no reliable D call. The CDR3 has 15 amino acids. Trimming cost V 3 bases and J 6 bases, with 17 bases left between them. Germline-derived CDR1 and CDR2 are KGHSY and FQNENV. CDR3 DNA: TGTGCCAGCAGCCAGGCTCGGCCCTCACGGGATGGCTACACCTTC. Amino acids: CASSQARPSRDGYTF.

The chain uses TRBV7-9 and TRBJ1-1; D is possibly TRBD1 (6 bases). V was pared by 5 bases and J by 1 base, with 11 bases between. Germline-derived CDR1 and CDR2 are SEHNR and FQNEAQ (reference sequence). The CDR3 length is 14 residues. CDR3 nucleotides: TGTGCCAGCAGCCCCGGACAGTCGAACACTGAAGCTTTCTTT. It yields the protein CASSPGQSNTEAFF.